This T cell receptor beta chain was sequenced in a study of cytomegalovirus exposure and HLA in healthy donors (dated by TCRdb to 2017 to 2019). Background for the entire study: A later analysis indicated that the roughly 120 validation repertoires were generated on the platform also employed for the 700 or so repertoires of the first cohort. The study combined high-throughput TCR immunosequencing, statistical association of individual TCRs with disease status, and machine learning to predict cytomegalovirus infection status. A separate validation cohort of roughly 110 different subjects was used in addition to the roughly 640-subject first cohort. The study was designed to test whether signatures of past pathogen exposure could be identified by cataloging public T cell receptors. Results and caveats for the whole study, not just this receptor: In a later analysis, TCRs clustered in the first cohort were found to also tend to co-occur in the roughly 120 validation repertoires, with 94% of cluster scores above 0. Three of the identified cytomegalovirus-associated TCR beta chains were confirmed in vitro to be specific for cytomegalovirus antigens. In both the original and validation cohorts, the classifier was reported to diagnose cytomegalovirus status with high specificity and sensitivity. It was suggested by the authors that the approach could potentially be generalized to other disease states and immunological phenotypes. Most TCR sequences were observed very rarely across donors, whereas some public TCRs were present in many individuals. The validation cohort had no HLA typing available for a later analysis, so co-occurrence within that cohort was assessed over all 110 or so repertoires. In the study, around 150 TCR beta chains were listed as associated with cytomegalovirus.

The donors belonged to the validation cohort of about 130 subjects, which was separate from the approximately 700-subject first cohort. From the cysteine through the phenylalanine, the CDR3 covers 19 amino acids. Only the CDR3 part of the read is kept: 57 bases, read in frame from the first base. The germline V gene encodes CDR1 MNHEY and CDR2 SMNVEV (reference sequence). Trimming costs V 3 bases and J 0 bases, and their ends lie 18 bases apart. Receptor libraries were prepared by the immunoSEQ multiplex PCR assay. Turning to the authors' computational methods: A statistical classification framework was built to diagnose cytomegalovirus status from the catalog of TCR beta chain sequences. Not all clones reach the TCRdb copy of this immuneACCESS table, which keeps in-frame sequences only. Checked studies attribute under half of the gap to unresolved V genes and leave the rest unexplained. That table furnishes V, J and clone size, whereas the DNA furnished D and trimming. The sample includes about 240,000 clones, with approximately 87% observed a single time. Of the sample, approximately 2.5% falls within the top ten clones.

About this clone: Its binding antigen is unknown. Per-base qualities were not stored, and no clone one base away is much larger.

Recombination connected TRBV27 to TRBJ2-6; TRBD1 is perhaps the D gene, given 6 matching bases. Sample: PBMCs. The sequence came from a man aged 18 to 30 in good health and CMV-seronegative. The nucleotide sequence is TGTGCCAGCAGTTTGGCCCCGGGACAAACGAACTCTGGGGCCAACGTCCTGACTTTC. Translation gives CASSLAPGQTNSGANVLTF. This CDR3, with the reference TRBV27 and TRBJ2-6 proteins standing in past its ends, gives the full variable domain EAQVTQNPRYLITVTGKKLTVTCSQNMNHEYMSWYRQDPGLGLRQIYYSMNVEVTDKGDVPEGYKVSRKEKRNFPLILESPSPNQTSLYFCASSLAPGQTNSGANVLTFGAGSRLTVL.